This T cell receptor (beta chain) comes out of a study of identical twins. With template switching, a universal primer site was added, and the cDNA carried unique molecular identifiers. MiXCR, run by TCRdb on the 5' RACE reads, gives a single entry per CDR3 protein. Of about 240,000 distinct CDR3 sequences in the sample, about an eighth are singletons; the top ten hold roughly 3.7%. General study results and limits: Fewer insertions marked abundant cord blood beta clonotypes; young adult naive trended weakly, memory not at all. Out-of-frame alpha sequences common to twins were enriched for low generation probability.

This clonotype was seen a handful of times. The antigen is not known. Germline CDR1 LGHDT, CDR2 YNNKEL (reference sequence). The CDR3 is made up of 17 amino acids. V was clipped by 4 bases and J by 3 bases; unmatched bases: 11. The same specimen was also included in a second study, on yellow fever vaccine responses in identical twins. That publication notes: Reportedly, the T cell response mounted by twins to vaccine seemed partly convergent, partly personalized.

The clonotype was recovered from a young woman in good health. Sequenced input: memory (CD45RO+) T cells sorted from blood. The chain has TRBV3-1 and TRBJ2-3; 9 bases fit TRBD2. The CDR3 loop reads CASSLPQAGGFTDTQYF. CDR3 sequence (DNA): TGTGCCAGCAGCCTCCCCCAAGCGGGGGGCTTTACAGATACGCAGTATTTT.